In this sample, the clone carrying this T cell receptor beta chain turned up once. This specimen comes from a study of control samples from healthy donors and cancer patients. The assay was immunoSEQ multiplex PCR, and TCRdb's table has in-frame clones only and misses some. Of fewer than 200,000 clones in the sample, about 86% were seen once. The specimen was blood. The TCR comes from a woman aged 25-40 years in good health.

CDR3 protein: CASSVNQGYTF. The DNA for the CDR3 is TGTGCCAGCAGCGTAAACCAGGGCTACACCTTC. This chain connects TRBV2 to TRBJ1-2, with unresolved D. The ends were cut back, 6 bases at V and 8 bases at J, with 10 bases in the middle. Germline-derived CDR1 and CDR2 are SNHLY and FYNNEI. CDR3 length: 11 residues.